This TCR beta chain appears in the sequencing data of a study of cytomegalovirus exposure and HLA in healthy donors. Overall study results and limits: Most observed TCR sequences were rare, whereas some public TCRs were detected in many donors. Among the sequence variants, a highly shared cluster was likely an artifact of sequencing.

The CDR3 length is 13 residues. The V gene lost 6 bases and the J gene lost 7 bases, with 14 bases spanning the gap. Germline-derived CDR1 and CDR2 are MNHEY and SVGAGI. A remark on this clone: The antigen remains undetermined.

A multiplex PCR was run with 60 Vbeta primers and 13 Jbeta primers. The table came from immunoSEQ multiplex PCR; TCRdb's copy has only in-frame clones and leaves some out. In the table there are roughly 120,000 clones, about 81% of which are singletons. This sequence was found in a woman younger than 45 in good health and CMV-seronegative. The rearrangement uses TRBV6-5 and TRBJ2-3; D not certain. The sequenced material came from PBMCs. The CDR3 loop reads CASRENNFYTQYF. Written as DNA, the CDR3 is TGTGCCAGCAGGGAGAACAACTTTTATACGCAGTATTTT.